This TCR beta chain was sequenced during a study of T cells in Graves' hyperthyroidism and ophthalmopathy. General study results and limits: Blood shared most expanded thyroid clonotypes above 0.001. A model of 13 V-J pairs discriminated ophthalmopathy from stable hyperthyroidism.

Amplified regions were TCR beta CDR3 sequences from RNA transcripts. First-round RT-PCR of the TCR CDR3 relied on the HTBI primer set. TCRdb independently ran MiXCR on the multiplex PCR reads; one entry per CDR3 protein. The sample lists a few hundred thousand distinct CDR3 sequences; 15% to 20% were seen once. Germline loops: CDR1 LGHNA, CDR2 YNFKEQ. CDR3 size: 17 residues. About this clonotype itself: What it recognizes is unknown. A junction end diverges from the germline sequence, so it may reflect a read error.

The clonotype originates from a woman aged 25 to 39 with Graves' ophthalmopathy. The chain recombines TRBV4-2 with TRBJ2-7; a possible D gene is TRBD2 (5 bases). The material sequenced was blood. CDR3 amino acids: CASNQNRRTDLPYEQYF. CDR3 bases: TGTGCCAGCAACCAAAATCGCAGGACTGACTTACCCTACGAGCAGTACTTC.